Listed below are T cell receptor beta chains from one sample, sequenced in a study of blood T cell repertoires in COVID-19. Profiling relied on immunoSEQ multiplex PCR, and the TCRdb table lists in-frame clones only, not all of them. The sample holds 150,000 to 200,000 clones, 70% to 85% seen once. The specimen sequenced was peripheral blood. Receptor source: a woman at least 80 years old with acute or convalescent COVID-19. Each CDR3 is given with its conserved first and last residue. The D gene is left open where the match is weak. Size values are once, few and many counts, or a class for expanded clones, and some rows have none.

TRBJ2-2 NA TRBV27 NA CASSFKTGNTGELFF TGTGCCAGCAGTTTTAAGACAGGGAACACCGGGGAGCTGTTTTTT
TRBJ2-1 NA TRBV18 NA CASSLFSPGAYNEQFF TGTGCCAGCTCCCTATTCTCTCCGGGGGCCTACAATGAGCAGTTCTTC
TRBJ1-6 NA TRBV21-1 NA CASSKPPIVAGHSPLHF TGTGCCAGCAGCAAACCTCCGATCGTGGCAGGCCATTCACCCCTCCACTTT
TRBJ2-1 NA TRBV7-8 NA CASSLDIGRAGTTYNEQFF TGTGCCAGCAGCTTAGACATTGGTAGGGCGGGGACCACCTACAATGAGCAGTTCTTC
TRBJ2-3 NA TRBV19 few CASSRRVRVDTQYF TGTGCCAGTAGTAGGAGGGTACGGGTAGATACGCAGTATTTT
TRBJ1-5 TRBD1 TRBV6-6 NA CASSLSSGQNNQPQHF TGTGCCAGCAGTCTCAGCTCGGGACAGAACAATCAGCCCCAGCATTTT
TRBJ2-2 TRBD1 TRBV5-1 NA CASSFEGQGYGELFF TGCGCCAGCAGCTTTGAGGGACAGGGGTACGGGGAGCTGTTTTTT
TRBJ2-7 NA TRBV6-1 NA CASSASRRGSAYEQYF TGTGCCAGCAGTGCCTCTCGTCGGGGTTCGGCCTACGAGCAGTACTTC
TRBJ2-1 TRBD2 TRBV7-2 NA CASSLDPSGRIQFF TGTGCCAGCAGCTTAGATCCTAGCGGGAGGATCCAGTTCTTC
TRBJ1-2 TRBD1 TRBV29-1 NA CSVGTGYGYTF TGCAGCGTTGGGACAGGCTATGGCTACACCTTC
TRBJ2-7 TRBD1 TRBV5-8 NA CASSLIGTASYEQYF TGTGCCAGCAGCTTGATAGGGACAGCCTCCTACGAGCAGTACTTC
TRBJ2-3 TRBD1 TRBV9 few CASSARTGTDTQYF TGTGCCAGCAGCGCCCGGACAGGGACAGATACGCAGTATTTT
TRBJ2-5 NA TRBV3-1/TRBV3-2 NA CASSQITQETQYF TGTGCCAGCAGTCAAATCACACAAGAGACCCAGTACTTC
TRBJ1-2 NA TRBV5-1 NA CASSSNRDTRF TGCGCCAGCAGTTCGAACCGGGACACTCGTTTC
TRBJ2-1 NA TRBV5-6 once CASSGRAGNNEQFF TGTGCCAGCAGTGGCCGGGCGGGGAACAATGAGCAGTTCTTC
TRBJ1-2 TRBD1 TRBV19 NA CASSTPGTGGGYGYTF TGTGCCAGTAGCACCCCCGGGACAGGGGGGGGCTATGGCTACACCTTC
TRBJ2-3 TRBD1 TRBV7-6 NA CASSSHRGKTDTQYF TGTGCCAGCAGCTCACACAGGGGGAAGACAGATACGCAGTATTTT
TRBJ2-7 TRBD1 TRBV6-4 NA CASSGDRGRGGEQYF TGTGCCAGCAGTGGAGACAGGGGGCGCGGGGGCGAGCAGTACTTC
TRBJ1-1 NA TRBV27 NA CASSLWSDTEAFF TGTGCCAGCAGTTTATGGTCAGACACTGAAGCTTTCTTT
TRBJ2-1 TRBD2 TRBV6-2/TRBV6-3 NA CASSYYGGSSNEQFF TGTGCCAGCAGTTATTACGGCGGGAGTAGTAATGAGCAGTTCTTC
TRBJ1-2 TRBD1 TRBV7-2 NA CASSFPGQGGSHYGYTF TGTGCCAGCAGCTTCCCGGGACAGGGGGGGAGTCACTATGGCTACACCTTC
TRBJ2-6 TRBD1 TRBV2 NA CASSGGTGTSGANVLTF TGTGCCAGCAGTGGGGGGACAGGGACCTCTGGGGCCAACGTCCTGACTTTC
TRBJ1-6 NA TRBV6-6 few CASSYGADWDSPLHF TGTGCCAGCAGTTACGGGGCCGATTGGGATTCACCCCTCCACTTT